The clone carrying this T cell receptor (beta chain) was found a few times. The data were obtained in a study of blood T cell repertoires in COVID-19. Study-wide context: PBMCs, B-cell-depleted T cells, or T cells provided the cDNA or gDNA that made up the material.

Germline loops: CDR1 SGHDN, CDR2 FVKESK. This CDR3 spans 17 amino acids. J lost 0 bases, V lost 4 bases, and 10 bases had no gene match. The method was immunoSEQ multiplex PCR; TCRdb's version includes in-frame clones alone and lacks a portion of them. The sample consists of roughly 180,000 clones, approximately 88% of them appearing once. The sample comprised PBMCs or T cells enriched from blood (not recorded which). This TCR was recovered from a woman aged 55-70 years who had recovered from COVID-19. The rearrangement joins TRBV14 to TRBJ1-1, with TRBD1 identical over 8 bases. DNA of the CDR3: TGTGCCAGCAGCCCCCCGGGCAGGGGGCGATTGAACACTGAAGCTTTCTTT. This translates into CASSPPGRGRLNTEAFF.